Described below is a single TCR beta chain sequence and its context. The antigen is unknown. This entry belongs to a study of response to subunit inactivated influenza vaccine. Study results and caveats: Researchers suggested that each seasonal influenza vaccination recruits few new T cells.

TCRdb analysed the RT-PCR reads with MiXCR anew, one entry per CDR3 protein. The table has over 800,000 distinct CDR3 sequences, 21% seen once. The germline V gene has CDR1 LNHNV and CDR2 YYDKDF (reference sequence). The CDR3 covers 13 residues. Trimming took 8 bases from V and 10 from J; bases not matched to a gene: 9. The V call is TRBV15, the J call TRBJ2-1; 9 bases agree with TRBD2. The TCR originated in a man between 45 and 60 years old who received an inactivated influenza vaccine. The source material was PBMCs from blood, sampled 5 days after vaccination. CDR3 amino acids: CATAAGGVGEQFF. DNA of the CDR3: TGTGCCACCGCGGCGGGAGGGGTTGGAGAGCAGTTCTTC.